Each of the 19 T cell receptor beta chains below was sequenced from the same sample in a study of vaccination and CD4 T cells after COVID-19 (dated by TCRdb to the early 2020s). The sample's treatment or condition label is to be understood as: approximately 9-day PBMC culture with coronavirus spike peptide pools or control peptides (ViraFEST assay). The library was produced with PCR. TCRdb shows the sequencer as Illumina iSeq 100. DNA from cultured CD4+ T cells was subjected to TCR sequencing with the Oncomine TCR Beta short-read assay at the Johns Hopkins FTIC core. The raw public data were reprocessed by TCRdb itself: fastp quality trimming at Q25, MiXCR clonotype calling, in-frame beta chains only. Rows matching on CDR3 protein sequence are summarized as one entry with the most common DNA and genes. Present in this sample are about 19,000 distinct CDR3 sequences, 65% to 80% of which were seen just once. The ten top clones hold 15% to 20% of the sample.

These TCRs' antigens remain unknown. Here the sequenced sample was CD4+ T cells from blood, cultured in vitro, taken after SARS-CoV-2 vaccination. These TCRs come from a human donor who received a COVID-19 vaccine.

The V gene is TRBV6-5, the J gene TRBJ1-1; D is ambiguous. This CDR3 comprises 13 residues. V lost 4 bases, J lost 4 bases, and 10 bases lay in between. The V gene's germline CDR1 is MNHEY and CDR2 SVGAGI. CDR3 DNA sequence: TGTGCCAGCAGTTTGCGGTTTGGCACTGAAGCTTTCTTT. Translation: CASSLRFGTEAFF.

The V and J genes are TRBV11-3 and TRBJ2-3, with 9 bases aligning to TRBD1. With V trimmed by 4 bases and J by 2 bases, 4 bases remained unmatched. Germline loops: CDR1 SGHNT, CDR2 YENEEA. CDR3 size: 15 residues. Here the CDR3 DNA reads TGTGCCAGCAGCTCACGGACAGGGGACACAGATACGCAGTATTTT. As protein: CASSSRTGDTDTQYF.

The genes are TRBV6-2 or TRBV6-3 and TRBJ1-6; D unresolved. V lost 2 bases and J 7 bases, leaving 9 bases between the germline ends. This CDR3 has 14 amino acids. Germline assignment: CDR1 MNHEY and CDR2 SVGEGT. The CDR3 loop is CASSYLVGNSPLHF. The CDR3 DNA reads TGTGCCAGCAGTTACCTAGTGGGGAATTCACCCCTCCACTTT.

A single count supports this clonotype. The chain combines TRBV19 with TRBJ1-4; D unresolved. The germline V and J ends were trimmed by 6 bases and 7 bases, with 9 bases remaining between them. The CDR3 is 12 amino acids. Germline V gene sequence: CDR1 LNHDA, CDR2 SQIVND (reference sequence). The CDR3 protein is CASRGPTEKLFF. The CDR3, as DNA: TGTGCCAGTAGGGGCCCGACTGAAAAACTGTTTTTT. The whole variable domain, remainder taken from reference TRBV19 and TRBJ1-4, is DGGITQSPKYLFRKEGQNVTLSCEQNLNHDAMYWYRQDPGQGLRLIYYSQIVNDFQKGDIAEGYSVSREKKESFPLTVTSAQKNPTAFYLCASRGPTEKLFFGSGTQLSVL.

The rearrangement joins TRBV19 to TRBJ1-5; D is undetermined. The V gene's germline CDR1 is LNHDA and CDR2 SQIVND (reference sequence). The CDR3 covers 17 residues. The V and J ends lost 5 bases and 1 base respectively, with 18 bases between them. This CDR3 reads CASSPKPLTVSNQPQHF. The CDR3 bases are TGTGCCAGTAGTCCTAAACCCCTTACAGTGAGCAATCAGCCCCAGCATTTT.

A few counts support this clonotype. The chain has TRBV19 and TRBJ1-5; D is possibly TRBD1 (5 bases). From germline, CDR1 is LNHDA and CDR2 SQIVND (reference sequence). This CDR3 spans 15 amino acids. V was trimmed by 3 bases and J by 7 bases, leaving 16 bases between them. CDR3 sequence (DNA): TGTGCCAGTAGTATTTCGGGACCCTCCAGCCAGCCCCAGCATTTT. This translates into CASSISGPSSQPQHF.

V gene TRBV7-8 combines with J gene TRBJ2-6, with D maybe TRBD2 (7 bases). The length of the CDR3 is 17 residues. In germline, CDR1 is SGHVS, CDR2 FQNEAQ. V lost 3 bases, J lost 0 bases, and 12 bases lay in between. CDR3 residues: CASSFGGRVSGANVLTF. The CDR3 DNA follows: TGTGCCAGCAGCTTCGGGGGGCGAGTCTCTGGGGCCAACGTCCTGACTTTC.

This clonotype was counted between two and nine times. A junction boundary mismatches the germline segment, possibly from a read error. This chain connects TRBV7-2 to TRBJ2-7; D gene unclear. CDR3 length: 13 residues. Per germline, CDR1 SGHTA and CDR2 FQGNSA. The CDR3 here is CASSLKSPYEQYF. In DNA, the CDR3 is TGTGCCAGCAGCCTCAAATCTCCGTACGAGCAGTACTTT.

V gene TRBV18 combines with J gene TRBJ1-2, with TRBD1 as a possible D gene (5 bases). This CDR3 is built from 13 residues. With 2 bases removed from V and 6 bases from J, the gap between germline ends came to 10 bases. Looked up from germline, CDR1 is KGHSH and CDR2 is LQKENI. Here the CDR3 reads CASSPGQGHGYTF. CDR3 DNA sequence: TGTGCCAGCTCACCAGGTCAGGGCCATGGCTACACCTTC.

Comment on this clonotype: The junction differs from germline at one of its ends, possibly a read error. J is TRBJ2-1 and V is TRBV12-3 or TRBV12-4; tentatively, D is TRBD1 (6 bases). CDR3 size: 15 residues. The CDR3 nucleotides read TGTGCCAGCAGTTCAGGGGCCAGCTCCTATAATGAGCAGTTCTTC. Its translation: CASSSGASSYNEQFF.

V and J are TRBV24-1 and TRBJ2-2; D is unclear. The V gene lost 5 bases and the J gene lost 0 bases, with 18 bases spanning the gap. This CDR3 has 18 amino acids. Germline CDR1 and CDR2: KGHDR and SFDVKD. In DNA, the CDR3 is TGTGCCACCAGTGCCCTTCTTGGCAGAAATACGAACACCGGGGAGCTGTTTTTT. Its translation: CATSALLGRNTNTGELFF.

This chain uses TRBV12-3 or TRBV12-4 with TRBJ2-5, with 7 nucleotides matching TRBD1. Unmatched junction bases numbered 10, after V lost 5 bases and J lost 7 bases. CDR3 size: 14 residues. In DNA form, the CDR3 reads TGTGCCAGCAGTCCGGGACAGTTGGATGTGACCCAGTACTTC. Encoded protein: CASSPGQLDVTQYF.

The chain couples TRBV20-1 to TRBJ2-7, with 7 bases matching TRBD2. Germline V gene data show CDR1 as DFQATT and CDR2 as SNEGSKA (reference sequence). CDR3 length: 14 residues. V lost 6 bases, J lost 6 bases, and 14 bases stayed unmatched. The chain's CDR3 is CSATRGGPAGEQYF. The CDR3 DNA reads as TGCAGTGCCACCCGCGGGGGTCCTGCCGGCGAGCAGTACTTC.

This rearrangement joins TRBV6-1 to TRBJ1-1, with a weak D call TRBD1 (5 bases). The germline CDR1 and CDR2 sequences are MNHNS and SASEGT. There are 13 residues in the CDR3. Trimming shortened V by 8 bases and J by 0 bases, and 10 bases separated the two germline ends. The CDR3 loop is CASRLGVNTEAFF. The CDR3 bases are TGTGCCAGCCGCCTAGGGGTGAACACTGAAGCTTTCTTT.

The chain recombines TRBV10-3 with TRBJ1-2; possible D gene TRBD1, 5 bases. Germline CDR1 reads ENHRY; CDR2 reads SYGVKD. CDR3 size: 13 residues. V lost 6 bases and J lost 10, with 18 bases in between. The CDR3 reads CAISLGLQEVYTF. The CDR3 DNA reads TGTGCCATCAGCCTGGGACTGCAGGAGGTCTACACCTTC.

This chain joins TRBV7-9 and TRBJ1-2; D is possibly TRBD1 (5 bases). The germline V gene encodes CDR1 SEHNR and CDR2 FQNEAQ (reference sequence). The CDR3 has 15 residues. The ends were cut back, 4 bases at V and 6 bases at J, with 18 bases in the middle. As DNA, the CDR3 is TGTGCCAGCAGCTCCTCGTGGGGGGGGTTTGATGGCTACACCTTC. Encoded protein: CASSSSWGGFDGYTF.

The chain joins TRBV4-2 to TRBJ1-1; D gene unclear. Between the trimmed V and J ends, which lost 1 base and 1 base, there was a span of 7 bases. The CDR3 runs 14 residues. The germline gives CDR1 LGHNA, CDR2 YNFKEQ. The CDR3 bases are TGTGCCAGCAGCCAAGGGGCGGCGAACACTGAAGCTTTCTTT. This encodes CASSQGAANTEAFF.

The V and J genes are TRBV6-1 and TRBJ2-3, with D maybe TRBD2 (7 bases). CDR3 length: 16 amino acids. The V gene lost 1 base and the J gene lost 4 bases, with 15 bases spanning the gap. Germline CDR1 MNHNS, CDR2 SASEGT. CDR3 in amino acids: CASSEGVGGASDTQYF. The DNA of the CDR3 is TGTGCCAGCAGTGAAGGGGTGGGGGGGGCCTCAGATACGCAGTATTTT.

The chain links TRBV27 to TRBJ1-6; D is ambiguous. Germline CDR1 reads MNHEY; CDR2 reads SMNVEV (reference sequence). The CDR3 is made up of 14 amino acids. The V end lost 3 bases, the J end lost 6 bases, and 9 bases lay between the germline ends. Written as DNA, the CDR3 is TGTGCCAGCAGTTTTACCGGGGTTAATTCACCCCTCCACTTT. Its protein product is CASSFTGVNSPLHF.